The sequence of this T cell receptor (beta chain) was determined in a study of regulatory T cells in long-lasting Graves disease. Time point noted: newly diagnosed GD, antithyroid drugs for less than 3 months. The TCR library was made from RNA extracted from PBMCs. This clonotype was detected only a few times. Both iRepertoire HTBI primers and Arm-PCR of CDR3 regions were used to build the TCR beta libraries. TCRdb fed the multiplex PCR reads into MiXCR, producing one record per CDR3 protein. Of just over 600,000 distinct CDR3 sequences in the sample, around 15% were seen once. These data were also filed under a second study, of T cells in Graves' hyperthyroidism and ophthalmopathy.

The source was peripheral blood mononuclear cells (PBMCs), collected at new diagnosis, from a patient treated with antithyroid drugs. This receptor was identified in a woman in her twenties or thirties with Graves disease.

The CDR3 sequence: CASSLPLKGSRDTQETQYF. CDR3 nucleotides: TGTGCCAGCAGCTTACCTCTGAAGGGGTCTCGGGACACCCAAGAGACCCAGTACTTC. The rearrangement links TRBV7-6 to TRBJ2-5; possibly TRBD1 for D (6 bases). Per germline, CDR1 SGHVS and CDR2 FNYEAQ. The CDR3 contains 19 residues. Trimming cost V 2 bases and J 1 base, with 23 bases left between them.